This TCR beta chain emerged from a study of shared clonotypes between healthy human individuals. Sequencing used immunoSEQ multiplex PCR; TCRdb keeps in-frame clones, though not all of them. Of roughly 2.4 million clones in the sample, approximately 95% were seen once. The V gene's germline CDR1 is LGHNA and CDR2 YSLEER. V shed 0 bases and J 2 bases; nucleotides not matched to a gene: 6. The CDR3 sequence is 17 residues long. The chain links TRBV4-3 to TRBJ2-1; 8 nucleotides match TRBD2. The clonotype comes from a young man in good health. Material for sequencing was naive CD4+ T cells sorted from blood. Regarding subset: CD45RA+ positively selected. The CDR3 spells CASSQELRAGAYNEQFF. CDR3 nucleotides: TGCGCCAGCAGCCAAGAACTCCGAGCGGGAGCCTACAATGAGCAGTTCTTC.